Sequencing of this TCR beta chain was carried out in a study of blood T cell repertoires in COVID-19 (dated by TCRdb to about 2020). Describing the broader study: The collaborator samples originated in the United States, Italy and Spain and spanned the acute and convalescent phases of COVID-19. The prospective study material was composed of cDNA or gDNA derived from T cells, B-cell-depleted T cells, or PBMCs. The dataset comprised deeply sampled blood TCRbeta repertoires from subjects exposed to, actively infected with, or recovered from COVID-19. The repertoires were released in a freely available public database meant as a resource for research on the immune response to SARS-CoV-2. Samples came from the ongoing ImmuneRACE study (first 160 participants) plus 1,254 subjects from 6 global collaborators. The sample metadata nearly always contained a de-identified subject ID, COVID-19 status, age in years and sex. Where HLA class I and class II types were available, the types were taken from metadata supplied by the sample provider, not from assay-based typing. Broader findings and caveats from the paper: Clinical and demographic metadata were provided uncurated, with the amount varying by source and participant.

This clone came up a few times. No cognate antigen has been identified for it. No much larger clone is present one base from it, and per-base qualities are unavailable. TCRbeta CDR3 regions were amplified from genomic DNA using the immunoSEQ Assay, a bias-controlled multiplex PCR. Under the source paper's analysis protocol: The number of nucleated cells in each sample was estimated by amplification of reference gene primers within the assay. To quantify the absolute abundance of each unique TCRbeta CDR3 rearrangement, sequence reads were collapsed and filtered. Productive Simpson clonality was computed per sample as the square root of Simpson's diversity index over productive rearrangements. The table was pulled from immuneACCESS by TCRdb, which kept in-frame rearrangements only. Such tables lose some clones; where checked, under half of the loss comes from unresolved V genes, and the rest has no known cause. V, J and clone size are taken as reported in that table, and D and trimming were inferred from the DNA itself. A total of 120,000 to 150,000 clones appear in this sample, 85% to 90% of them only once. Together, the top ten hold 1.2% of the sample.

Including the terminal cysteine and phenylalanine, the CDR3 comprises 15 residues. The CDR3 DNA has 45 bases and is translated from base 1. V is cut back by 3 bases and J by 5 bases, with 5 bases in the junction unmatched. Looking up the germline V gene yields CDR1 MGHDK and CDR2 SYGVNS. Participants in the prospective study were enrolled through a virtual design, were aged about 18 to 100 years, and lived in 20 to 30 United States geographic areas. To assign participants to cohorts, the prospective study relied on clinical history that participants themselves reported in a screening survey and a study questionnaire. Each participant in the prospective study had whole blood, serum and a nasopharyngeal or oropharyngeal swab collected by mobile phlebotomists. Over an approximately 2-month period, participants in the prospective study had the option of providing additional blood draws and questionnaires. Before DNA extraction, prospective study blood samples were shipped either frozen or at room temperature.

The rearrangement combines TRBV25-1 with TRBJ2-5; 11 middle bases align to TRBD2. The sequence came from a woman aged 30 to 39 with acute COVID-19. The sequenced sample was PBMCs or T cells enriched from blood (not recorded which). In nucleotide form, the sequence is TGTGCCAGCAGTGACGGACTAGCGGGCATGGAGACCCAGTACTTC. Translated, this is CASSDGLAGMETQYF.